Shown below are 10 T cell receptor beta chains from a single sample sequenced in a study of T cell responses to AZD1222 COVID-19 vaccine. TCRdb's copy holds only in-frame clones and misses some; the assay was immunoSEQ multiplex PCR. The data hold 150,000 to 180,000 clones, with around nine tenths observed a single time. This sample comprised peripheral blood, obtained 28 days after the second AZD1222 dose. These receptor sequences come from an adult who received the AZD1222 COVID-19 vaccine.

This chain links TRBV5-1 with TRBJ1-1; maybe TRBD1 (5 bases). Trimming stripped 4 bases from V and 0 bases from J, with 13 bases between. The CDR3 is 15 residues long. CDR1 is SGHRS, CDR2 YFSETQ, per germline. For the CDR3, the DNA is TGCGCCAGCAGCGGGGGAGAAGGCATGAACACTGAAGCTTTCTTT. Translated, it gives CASSGGEGMNTEAFF.

This clone showed up just once. The CDR3 here is CASSLATSQGDEQFF. Written as DNA, the CDR3 is TGTGCCAGCTCCCTAGCTACATCCCAGGGCGATGAGCAGTTCTTC. This rearrangement joins TRBV9 to TRBJ2-1; the D gene could be TRBD1 or TRBD2 (5 bases each). CDR1 is SGDLS, CDR2 YYNGEE, per germline. V was cut by 7 bases and J by 8 bases, with 22 bases left in between. CDR3 length: 15 residues. The complete variable domain, with remaining parts taken from reference TRBV9 and TRBJ2-1, reads DSGVTQTPKHLITATGQRVTLRCSPRSGDLSVYWYQQSLDQGLQFLIQYYNGEERAKGNILERFSAQQFPDLHSELNLSSLELGDSALYFCASSLATSQGDEQFFGPGTRLTVL.

CDR3 loop: CASSFSGGSNYGYTF. The DNA of the CDR3 is TGTGCCAGCAGCTTTTCCGGGGGGTCTAACTATGGCTACACCTTC. This chain uses TRBV7-8 with TRBJ1-2; tentatively, D is TRBD1 (5 bases). Trimming removed 3 bases at V and 0 bases at J, with 11 bases between. Per germline, CDR1 SGHVS and CDR2 FQNEAQ. The CDR3 sequence is 15 residues long.

The chain carries TRBV19 and TRBJ2-3; D is uncertain. CDR1 is LNHDA and CDR2 is SQIVND in the germline V gene (reference sequence). V was shortened by 3 bases and J by 2 bases, with 9 bases between the two germline ends. The length of the CDR3 is 14 residues. The CDR3 region has the DNA TGTGCCAGTAGTATGTTTTCAGTCACAGATACGCAGTATTTT. Encoded protein: CASSMFSVTDTQYF.

V gene TRBV25-1 combines with J gene TRBJ2-5; TRBD1 agrees at 10 bases. This CDR3 comprises 17 residues. The germline CDR1 and CDR2 sequences are MGHDK and SYGVNS. J gave up 1 base and V 3 bases, and 8 bases lay outside the gene matches. CDR3 in DNA: TGTGCCAGCAGTGACATGTGGCGGACAGGGGGCCAAGAGACCCAGTACTTC. Translation: CASSDMWRTGGQETQYF.

The chain links TRBV12-3 or TRBV12-4 to TRBJ1-5; D might be TRBD1 (5 bases). V dropped 5 bases and J dropped 1 base, with 6 bases sitting between them. The CDR3 consists of 13 residues. CDR3 protein: CASSQGSNQPQHF. CDR3 bases: TGTGCCAGCAGTCAGGGAAGCAATCAGCCCCAGCATTTT.

The V call is TRBV6-6, the J call TRBJ1-1; 10 bases are a match to TRBD1. Germline assignment: CDR1 MNHNY and CDR2 SVGAGI (reference sequence). The CDR3 spans 16 residues. The J segment lost 3 bases and the V segment lost 5 bases, leaving 9 bases of the junction unmatched. The CDR3 sequence is CASSRRGGTGDTEAFF. CDR3 DNA sequence: TGTGCCAGCAGTCGAAGGGGGGGGACAGGGGACACTGAAGCTTTCTTT.

This clone was counted a single time. CDR3 protein: CASSIQRGGNQPQHF. As DNA, the CDR3 is TGTGCCAGTAGTATACAACGAGGGGGCAATCAGCCCCAGCATTTT. This chain links TRBV19 with TRBJ1-5, with a possible D match to TRBD1 (5 bases). The CDR3 contains 15 residues. Germline CDR1 LNHDA, CDR2 SQIVND (reference sequence). Trimming shortened V by 2 bases and J by 2 bases, and 10 bases separated the two germline ends.

CDR3 amino acids: CASSLTSGSSYNEQFF. CDR3 nucleotides: TGTGCCAGCAGCTTAACTAGCGGGAGCTCCTACAATGAGCAGTTCTTC. V gene TRBV11-2 combines with J gene TRBJ2-1; 11 nucleotides agree with TRBD2. Unmatched junction bases numbered 0, after V lost 2 bases and J lost 0 bases. The CDR3 spans 16 residues. CDR1 SGHAT and CDR2 FQNNGV come from the germline V gene.

V usage is TRBV10-3 and J usage is TRBJ2-3; 7 bases align to TRBD1. Trimming at V came to 7 bases and at J to 2 bases, leaving 9 bases not matched to a gene. Germline V gene sequence: CDR1 ENHRY, CDR2 SYGVKD. This CDR3 has 15 amino acids. For the CDR3, the DNA is TGTGCCATCAAGTATAGGGACAGCTACACAGATACGCAGTATTTT. Its translation is CAIKYRDSYTDTQYF.